The 29 T cell receptor beta chains below come from one sample, sequenced in a study of T cell responses to AZD1222 COVID-19 vaccine. The table came from immunoSEQ multiplex PCR; TCRdb's copy has only in-frame clones and leaves some out. The sample includes about 100,000 clones, 92% of them seen just once. The sample here was peripheral blood, taken on day 0 of AZD1222 vaccination. The receptor set was obtained from an adult in good health.

The sample holds one count of this clone. The rearrangement joins TRBV7-3 to TRBJ2-2, with 9 positions matching TRBD2. V lost 5 bases, J lost 4 bases, and 8 bases stayed unmatched. Germline V gene lookup returns CDR1 SGHTA and CDR2 FQGTGA. This CDR3 spans 16 amino acids. The CDR3 reads CASSPAGLAGTGELFF. In nucleotides, the CDR3 is TGTGCCAGCAGCCCCGCGGGACTAGCTGGCACCGGGGAGCTGTTTTTT.

The V and J genes are TRBV28 and TRBJ1-2; 8 bases are shared with TRBD1. The V segment lost 5 bases and the J segment 7 bases; nucleotides outside the gene matches: 6. The CDR3 runs to 13 residues. Germline CDR1 is MDHEN and CDR2 is SYDVKM. The CDR3 spells CASSLGQVGGYTF. CDR3 DNA sequence: TGTGCCAGCAGTCTGGGACAGGTGGGTGGCTACACCTTC.

The V call is TRBV6-5, the J call TRBJ1-5; a possible D gene is TRBD1 (6 bases). CDR3 length equals 14 residues. With 5 bases removed from V and 5 bases from J, the gap between germline ends came to 13 bases. Germline V lookup: CDR1 MNHEY, CDR2 SVGAGI. The CDR3 sequence is CASSKQGRDQPQHF. CDR3 nucleotides: TGTGCCAGCAGTAAACAGGGCCGGGATCAGCCCCAGCATTTT.

This rearrangement joins TRBV28 to TRBJ1-1, with D unresolved. The CDR3 loop spans 13 amino acids. Per germline, CDR1 MDHEN and CDR2 SYDVKM. Trimming took off 5 bases at V and 7 bases at J, with 14 bases between the two ends. CDR3 sequence: CASSPPWADEAFF. The CDR3 nucleotides read TGTGCCAGCAGTCCTCCTTGGGCTGATGAAGCTTTCTTT. Full variable domain (missing parts from reference TRBV28 and TRBJ1-1): DVKVTQSSRYLVKRTGEKVFLECVQDMDHENMFWYRQDPGLGLRLIYFSYDVKMKEKGDIPEGYSVSREKKERFSLILESASTNQTSMYLCASSPPWADEAFFGQGTRLTVV.

Comment on this clone: The same CDR3 can be traced to other DNA sequences in this sample. The J gene is TRBJ2-7, the V gene TRBV6-5; D is ambiguous. V was cut by 2 bases and J by 7 bases, with 6 bases left in between. The CDR3 has 11 residues. The germline gives CDR1 MNHEY, CDR2 SVGAGI. For the CDR3, the DNA is TGTGCCAGCAGTTACCGGTCTGAGCAGTACTTC. This gives the protein CASSYRSEQYF.

The gene calls are TRBV12-2 and TRBJ2-7; TRBD2 is taken as the D call from the table, unchecked against the DNA. TRBV12-2 is reported as a pseudogene. The CDR3 covers 13 residues. The CDR3 DNA reads as TGTGCAAGTCGACGAGGGGGGGACTACGAGCAGTACTTC. Protein: CASRRGGDYEQYF.

The chain combines TRBV2 with TRBJ1-4, with TRBD1 matching over 10 bases. V gave up 9 bases and J gave up 6 bases; unmatched junction bases: 7. Germline values: CDR1 SNHLY, CDR2 FYNNEI. This CDR3 comprises 14 residues. The CDR3 bases are TGTGCCAGTAGACAGGGGGCTGGCGATGAAAAACTGTTTTTT. Protein product: CASRQGAGDEKLFF. The full variable domain, its missing parts supplied by reference TRBV2 and TRBJ1-4, is EPEVTQTPSHQVTQMGQEVILRCVPISNHLYFYWYRQILGQKVEFLVSFYNNEISEKSEIFDDQFSVERPDGSNFTLKIRSTKLEDSAMYFCASRQGAGDEKLFFGSGTQLSVL.

This chain links TRBV7-9 with TRBJ2-5, with unresolved D. V dropped 0 bases and J dropped 5 bases, with 4 bases sitting between them. The germline CDR1 and CDR2 sequences are SEHNR and FQNEAQ (reference sequence). The CDR3 totals 12 residues. CDR3 nucleotide sequence: TGTGCCAGCAGCTTAGCTCTGGAGACCCAGTACTTC. Translation gives CASSLALETQYF.

The chain links TRBV7-9 to TRBJ2-7, with TRBD2 matching 10 bases. Germline CDR1 reads SEHNR; CDR2 reads FQNEAQ (reference sequence). This CDR3 contains 16 residues. Germline trimming cut 1 base from V and 5 bases from J; bases unmatched to any gene: 8. CDR3 protein: CASSLGRYSGRDEQYF. Here the CDR3 DNA reads TGTGCCAGCAGCTTAGGGAGATACAGCGGGAGGGACGAGCAGTACTTC.

This rearrangement joins TRBV29-1 to TRBJ1-5; a possible D gene is TRBD1 (6 bases). Trimming stripped 4 bases from V and 6 bases from J, with 10 bases between. The CDR3 extends over 12 amino acids. From germline, CDR1 is SQVTM and CDR2 ANQGSEA. The CDR3 DNA reads as TGCAGCGTTGGGGGAGGGGGTCAGCCCCAGCATTTT. As protein: CSVGGGGQPQHF.

The gene calls are TRBV4-1 and TRBJ2-7; D gene uncertain. In germline, CDR1 is MGHRA, CDR2 YSYEKL. The V gene lost 0 bases and the J gene lost 5 bases, with 17 bases spanning the gap. The length of the CDR3 is 16 residues. The CDR3 protein is CASSQDRARRRHEQYF. As DNA, the CDR3 is TGCGCCAGCAGCCAAGATCGGGCCCGACGTCGCCACGAGCAGTACTTC.

The chain uses TRBV27 and TRBJ2-2; a possible D gene is TRBD1 (6 bases). This CDR3 is 17 amino acids long. Germline assignment: CDR1 MNHEY and CDR2 SMNVEV (reference sequence). With 2 bases removed from V and 4 bases from J, the gap between germline ends came to 17 bases. CDR3 sequence (DNA): TGTGCCAGCAGTTTACACGGACAGTTTGGTGGCACCGGGGAGCTGTTTTTT. Protein: CASSLHGQFGGTGELFF.

The V and J genes are TRBV25-1 and TRBJ2-2; TRBD1 might be the D (6 bases). Germline V gene lookup returns CDR1 MGHDK and CDR2 SYGVNS. This CDR3 is built from 15 residues. V was pared by 2 bases and J by 6 bases, with 13 bases between. CDR3 nucleotides: TGTGCCAGCAGTGAAGGACAGTACGAATCCGGGGAGCTGTTTTTT. The encoded protein is CASSEGQYESGELFF.

The chain uses TRBV27 and TRBJ2-7; TRBD1 aligns across 7 bases. This CDR3 spans 16 amino acids. After removal of 0 bases from V and 0 bases from J, the junction contained 5 bases not matched to a gene. Per germline, CDR1 MNHEY and CDR2 SMNVEV (reference sequence). The CDR3: CASSLSRTGASYEQYF. The CDR3 DNA reads TGTGCCAGCAGTTTATCGAGGACAGGTGCCTCCTACGAGCAGTACTTC.

J is TRBJ1-5 and V is TRBV27, with 9 bases identical to TRBD1. This CDR3 is 16 amino acids long. CDR1 and CDR2 (germline): MNHEY, SMNVEV (reference sequence). J lost 0 bases, V lost 6 bases, and 6 bases had no gene match. Here the CDR3 DNA reads TGTGCCAGCAGAGTCGGGACAGGGAATAGCAATCAGCCCCAGCATTTT. It yields the protein CASRVGTGNSNQPQHF.

The genes are TRBV2 and TRBJ1-5, with no clear D. V was cut by 4 bases and J by 7 bases, with 8 bases left in between. This CDR3 contains 12 residues. CDR1 is SNHLY, CDR2 FYNNEI, per germline. This CDR3 reads CASSVIFQPQHF. The CDR3 nucleotides are TGTGCCAGCAGTGTGATATTCCAGCCCCAGCATTTT.

This clone was detected once. This chain connects TRBV19 to TRBJ1-5, with D hard to call. V lost 3 bases and J lost 4, with 10 bases in between. Per the germline V gene, CDR1 is LNHDA and CDR2 is SQIVND (reference sequence). The CDR3 extends over 14 amino acids. The CDR3 DNA is TGTGCCAGTAGTATCCGACGGAGAAATCAGCCCCAGCATTTT. This encodes CASSIRRRNQPQHF.

This chain connects TRBV27 to TRBJ2-1; 7 bases line up with TRBD1. With V trimmed by 2 bases and J by 13 bases, 14 bases remained unmatched. Germline CDR1 is MNHEY and CDR2 is SMNVEV (reference sequence). This CDR3 spans 15 amino acids. This CDR3 is CASSLPIAGTEPQFF. The DNA for the CDR3 is TGTGCCAGCAGTTTACCAATCGCCGGGACAGAGCCTCAGTTCTTC.

V usage is TRBV18 and J usage is TRBJ1-1, with D hard to call. Germline V gene lookup returns CDR1 KGHSH and CDR2 LQKENI. The CDR3 length is 15 residues. The V and J ends lost 7 bases and 0 bases respectively, with 15 bases between them. The DNA of the CDR3 is TGTGCCAGCTTCCTGCTAATGACGGTGAACACTGAAGCTTTCTTT. Translated, it gives CASFLLMTVNTEAFF.

This rearrangement joins TRBV14 to TRBJ1-1; TRBD1 matches 7 bases. The V and J ends lost 6 bases and 5 bases, in that order; junction bases with no gene match: 6. CDR1 SGHDN and CDR2 FVKESK come from the germline V gene. The CDR3 has 13 residues. The CDR3 is CASSRTGGTEAFF. CDR3 DNA sequence: TGTGCCAGCAGTAGGACAGGTGGGACTGAAGCTTTCTTT. Combining the CDR3 with reference TRBV14 and TRBJ1-1 gives the whole variable domain EAGVTQFPSHSVIEKGQTVTLRCDPISGHDNLYWYRRVMGKEIKFLLHFVKESKQDESGMPNNRFLAERTGGTYSTLKVQPAELEDSGVYFCASSRTGGTEAFFGQGTRLTVV.

This clone was detected only a few times. The chain carries TRBV7-2 and TRBJ2-3; D gene uncertain. CDR1 SGHTA and CDR2 FQGNSA come from the germline V gene. V was trimmed by 5 bases and J by 0 bases, leaving 12 bases between them. The CDR3 spans 15 residues. The CDR3 DNA is TGTGCCAGCAGCCCGCAGAGATCTAGCACAGATACGCAGTATTTT. This gives the protein CASSPQRSSTDTQYF.

The V gene is TRBV11-2, the J gene TRBJ2-3, with TRBD2 matching over 10 bases. The CDR3 has 15 amino acids. V dropped 5 bases and J dropped 4; count of bases not matched to a gene: 6. The germline V gene encodes CDR1 SGHAT and CDR2 FQNNGV. The CDR3 DNA reads TGTGCCAGCAGCCCCAGACTAGCGGGCCCAGATACGCAGTATTTT. The encoded protein is CASSPRLAGPDTQYF.

The rearrangement uses TRBV28 and TRBJ2-7; the D gene could be TRBD1 or TRBD2 (5 bases each). Trimming took off 6 bases at V and 6 bases at J, with 12 bases between the two ends. CDR1 MDHEN and CDR2 SYDVKM come from the germline V gene. This CDR3 is built from 12 residues. The CDR3 region is CASRGTALEQYF. CDR3 nucleotide sequence: TGTGCCAGCAGAGGGACGGCGCTCGAGCAGTACTTC.

The V gene is TRBV30, the J gene TRBJ2-3; D gene uncertain. The V gene lost 1 base and the J gene lost 1 base, with 6 bases spanning the gap. The CDR3 is 13 residues long. Germline assignment: CDR1 GTSNPN and CDR2 SVGIG (reference sequence). CDR3 sequence: CAWSEKGTDTQYF. Here the CDR3 DNA reads TGTGCCTGGAGTGAAAAGGGCACAGATACGCAGTATTTT.

To note about this clone: An end of the junction differs from the germline gene, which may be a read error. The CDR3 DNA reads as TGTGCCAGCAGTCTCGGGGCGGGAGTCTCCCACGAGCAGTACTTC. Amino acids: CASSLGAGVSHEQYF. The chain is built from TRBV28 and TRBJ2-7; 7 bases are a match to TRBD2. The germline V gene encodes CDR1 MDHEN and CDR2 SYDVKM. This CDR3 comprises 15 residues.

This clone occurred a few times. The V and J genes are TRBV15 and TRBJ2-5, with a weak D call TRBD2 (5 bases). CDR1 is LNHNV, CDR2 YYDKDF, per germline (reference sequence). Trimming removed 4 bases from V and 5 bases from J, with 20 bases in between. This CDR3 comprises 16 residues. CDR3 DNA: TGTGCCACCAGCACCCCGCCGGGAACCCGTCTGGAGACCCAGTACTTC. Translation: CATSTPPGTRLETQYF.

The table lists this clone with a few counts. The chain employs TRBV5-1 and TRBJ2-2; D is tentatively TRBD1 or TRBD2 (5 bases each). CDR3 size: 16 residues. Germline values: CDR1 SGHRS, CDR2 YFSETQ. V shed 3 bases and J shed 0 bases, with 12 bases lying between them. The CDR3 DNA reads as TGCGCCAGCAGCTCGTCCGGGACGGCGAACACCGGGGAGCTGTTTTTT. Translating gives CASSSSGTANTGELFF.

The J gene is TRBJ1-6, the V gene TRBV28, with D unresolved. Germline CDR1 is MDHEN and CDR2 is SYDVKM. The germline V and J ends were trimmed by 3 bases and 7 bases, with 10 bases remaining between them. This CDR3 comprises 14 residues. The CDR3 here is CASSFYVLNSPLHF. The CDR3 nucleotides are TGTGCCAGCAGTTTTTACGTTCTCAATTCACCCCTCCACTTT.

V is TRBV27 and J is TRBJ2-3; unclear D gene. The CDR3 has 13 residues. The germline V and J ends were trimmed by 2 bases and 2 bases, with 5 bases remaining between them. The germline V gene encodes CDR1 MNHEY and CDR2 SMNVEV (reference sequence). This CDR3 is CASSLRVTDTQYF. CDR3 in DNA: TGTGCCAGCAGTTTAAGGGTCACAGATACGCAGTATTTT.